This T cell receptor beta chain was captured by sequencing in a study of response to subunit inactivated influenza vaccine (dated by TCRdb to 2017 to 2018). About the investigation overall: To follow how T cells responded to a trivalent subunit inactivated influenza vaccine, the researchers relied on deep quantitative profiling of the T cell receptor repertoire.

Library preparation used RT-PCR. For sequencing, an Illumina HiSeq 2500 was employed. The public reads were quality trimmed at Q25 with fastp and then assembled into clones with MiXCR by TCRdb, keeping productive beta chains. Records with the same CDR3 protein are collapsed into one entry carrying the most frequent genes and DNA. Here the sample has around 710,000 distinct CDR3 sequences; approximately 15% occur a single time. Less than 9% of the sample rests with the top ten. What the authors observed across the whole study: The authors proposed that each seasonal influenza vaccination may bring in only a limited number of new T cells.

Comments on this clonotype: The specificity of this receptor is unknown. Nothing much larger sits one base from this clone, and base qualities are not available.

The CDR3 contains 15 residues, cysteine and phenylalanine counted. The retained sequence is limited to the CDR3, 45 bases, with the frame set at the first base. The germline V gene (reference sequence) yields LNHDA for CDR1 and SQIVND for CDR2. Trimmed from V: 6 bases; trimmed from J: 2 bases; junction bases lacking a gene match: 7. The chain is assembled from TRBV19 and TRBJ2-7; 10 junctional bases match TRBD2. The sample was PBMCs from blood, taken 14 to 15 days before vaccination. The sequence was obtained from a middle-aged man who received an inactivated influenza vaccine. Donor details come from another sample of the same person, matched by shared clones. The DNA sequence is TGTGCCAGTAGGGATAGCGGGAGGAACGCCTACGAGCAGTACTTC. Its protein is CASRDSGRNAYEQYF.